These 17 T cell receptor beta chains were all obtained from the same sample, sequenced in a study of CD8 T cells in ankylosing spondylitis. Regarding the study as a whole: What seemed typical of ankylosing spondylitis blood was a TCR beta motif built from about 8 highly homologous variants.

TCRdb itself ran the 5' RACE reads through MiXCR, one entry per CDR3 protein. The profile covers some 840,000 distinct CDR3 sequences, with roughly 10% appearing a single time and 0.51% taken by the ten largest. Antigens for these TCRs are unknown. The sample taken for sequencing was blood, either unsorted or a sorted T cell fraction (not recorded which). The source of these receptors is a male donor with ankylosing spondylitis.

The CDR3 loop is CASSLVQGPGYEQYF. The CDR3 DNA is TGTGCCAGCAGCTTAGTACAGGGACCGGGTTACGAGCAGTACTTC. The chain couples TRBV7-8 to TRBJ2-7; possible D gene TRBD1, 6 bases. CDR3 length: 15 residues. Germline V gives CDR1 SGHVS, CDR2 FQNEAQ. V lost 1 base and J 4 bases, leaving 14 bases between the germline ends.

This clonotype was counted only a few times. V gene TRBV25-1 combines with J gene TRBJ2-3, with 9 bases lining up with TRBD2. The CDR3 is 15 amino acids. V lost 3 bases to trimming and J lost 2 bases; unmatched junction nucleotides: 3. Looked up from germline, CDR1 is MGHDK and CDR2 is SYGVNS. In nucleotides, the CDR3 is TGTGCCAGCAGTGAGCTAGCGGGATACACAGATACGCAGTATTTT. Residues: CASSELAGYTDTQYF.

The chain carries TRBV24-1 and TRBJ2-3; D perhaps matches TRBD1 (6 bases). CDR1 and CDR2 (germline): KGHDR, SFDVKD. V lost 6 bases and J 2 bases, leaving 17 bases between the germline ends. The CDR3 is 16 residues long. CDR3 sequence: CATSLTGGGHTDTQYF. In DNA form, the CDR3 reads TGTGCCACCAGTTTGACAGGCGGTGGGCACACAGATACGCAGTATTTT.

The chain recombines TRBV7-9 with TRBJ2-1; maybe TRBD2 (6 bases). This CDR3 region has 15 residues. V was cut by 6 bases and J by 4 bases, with 16 bases left in between. Germline lookup yields CDR1 SEHNR and CDR2 FQNEAQ (reference sequence). The CDR3 nucleotides are TGTGCCAGCAGTCTTAGCGGAAGCGGATACAATGAGCAGTTCTTC. Translated: CASSLSGSGYNEQFF.

This clonotype was detected only a few times. The V call is TRBV6-5, the J call TRBJ1-2; D gene uncertain. Per germline, CDR1 MNHEY and CDR2 SVGAGI. With 4 bases removed from V and 6 bases from J, the gap between germline ends came to 15 bases. The CDR3 has 14 amino acids. The CDR3 protein is CASSSNPLRNGYTF. The CDR3 DNA sequence: TGTGCCAGCAGTTCGAACCCTCTGAGAAATGGCTACACCTTC.

The rearrangement links TRBV5-5 to TRBJ1-1, with TRBD1 identical over 8 bases. The J segment lost 4 bases and the V segment lost 7 bases, leaving 12 bases of the junction unmatched. CDR3 size: 15 residues. Germline loops: CDR1 SGHKS, CDR2 YYEKEE (reference sequence). The CDR3 region has the DNA TGTGCCAGCTGCTGGACAGGGTCATATTTCACTGAAGCTTTCTTT. This codes for CASCWTGSYFTEAFF.

This clonotype was observed a handful of times. The chain has TRBV5-1 and TRBJ2-1, with 9 bases identical to TRBD2. The CDR3 length is 15 residues. The germline CDR1 and CDR2 sequences are SGHRS and YFSETQ. The J segment lost 5 bases and the V segment lost 4 bases, leaving 7 bases of the junction unmatched. DNA for the CDR3: TGCGCCAGCAGCGCCCAGACTAGCGGCGACAATGAGCAGTTCTTC. Protein: CASSAQTSGDNEQFF.

The chain employs TRBV4-3 and TRBJ2-1; D is unclear. Per germline, CDR1 LGHNA and CDR2 YSLEER. The V gene lost 3 bases and the J gene lost 8 bases, with 14 bases spanning the gap. The CDR3 covers 14 residues. DNA of the CDR3: TGCGCCAGCAGCCACCGAAAGGGCGCCCATGAGCAGTTCTTC. This translates into CASSHRKGAHEQFF.

This clonotype has only a few counts. The chain links TRBV4-3 to TRBJ2-7; D possibly corresponds to TRBD1 (6 bases). The V gene lost 3 bases and the J gene lost 2 bases, with 14 bases spanning the gap. The CDR3 sequence is 15 residues long. Germline V gives CDR1 LGHNA, CDR2 YSLEER. Here the CDR3 DNA reads TGCGCCAGCAGCCAGACCGGGACACTGCCCTACGAGCAGTACTTC. Translated, it gives CASSQTGTLPYEQYF.

There are a few counts of this clonotype. The gene calls are TRBV20-1 and TRBJ2-7; unclear D gene. The germline V gene encodes CDR1 DFQATT and CDR2 SNEGSKA (reference sequence). This CDR3 has 13 amino acids. Trimming pared 1 base from V and 6 bases from J, leaving 13 bases between. The DNA of the CDR3 is TGCAGTGCTAGAGGGGAAGTACCCCTCGAGCAGTACTTC. This sequence encodes CSARGEVPLEQYF.

This rearrangement joins TRBV15 to TRBJ2-7, with D possibly TRBD1 on 6 matching bases. The V gene's germline CDR1 is LNHNV and CDR2 YYDKDF (reference sequence). The CDR3 totals 16 residues. Between the trimmed V and J ends, which lost 3 bases and 3 bases, there was a span of 18 bases. CDR3: CATSSADSPLIYEQYF. The CDR3 DNA is TGTGCCACCAGCAGTGCGGACAGCCCTTTAATCTACGAGCAGTACTTC.

The J gene is TRBJ1-1, the V gene TRBV6-1; 9 bases match TRBD1. This CDR3 has 16 amino acids. The germline V gene encodes CDR1 MNHNS and CDR2 SASEGT. Trimming removed 5 bases from V and 5 bases from J; junction bases left unmatched: 12. This chain's CDR3 is CASSPLPGQGRTEAFF. CDR3 sequence (DNA): TGTGCCAGCAGTCCACTACCGGGACAGGGTAGGACTGAAGCTTTCTTT.

The chain joins TRBV27 to TRBJ1-5; D not resolved. Germline CDR1 is MNHEY and CDR2 is SMNVEV (reference sequence). Trimming cost V 7 bases and J 7 bases, with 14 bases left between them. CDR3 length equals 13 residues. CDR3 in DNA: TGTGCCAGCAACCTCAGGAGAAGGCAGCCCCAGCATTTT. Residues: CASNLRRRQPQHF.

This clonotype was counted a few times. The chain uses TRBV20-1 and TRBJ1-4; maybe TRBD1 (6 bases). V was trimmed by 4 bases and J by 4 bases, leaving 10 bases between them. This CDR3 spans 13 amino acids. Germline-derived CDR1 and CDR2 are DFQATT and SNEGSKA (reference sequence). The CDR3 nucleotides are TGCAGTGCTACGGGGGCTGATAATGAAAAACTGTTTTTT. This codes for CSATGADNEKLFF.

This clonotype has more than one count but fewer than ten. This chain links TRBV24-1 with TRBJ2-3, with 14 bases lining up with TRBD2. J gave up 2 bases and V 10 bases, and 7 bases lay outside the gene matches. This CDR3 region has 16 residues. Germline CDR1 reads KGHDR; CDR2 reads SFDVKD. CDR3 in DNA: TGTGCCACGGCCGGGACTAGCGGGAGTCCCACAGATACGCAGTATTTT. This gives the protein CATAGTSGSPTDTQYF.

In regard to this clonotype: One end of the junction is discordant with germline, which a read error may explain. The gene calls are TRBV19 and TRBJ2-1; D not certain. Germline values: CDR1 LNHDA, CDR2 SQIVND (reference sequence). CDR3 length equals 13 residues. CDR3 nucleotide sequence: TGTGTCAGTAGTTCCCGTTGGGGCAATGAGCAGTTCTTC. Protein: CVSSSRWGNEQFF. Variable domain in full (rest from reference TRBV19 and TRBJ2-1): DGGITQSPKYLFRKEGQNVTLSCEQNLNHDAMYWYRQDPGQGLRLIYYSQIVNDFQKGDIAEGYSVSREKKESFPLTVTSAQKNPTAFYLCVSSSRWGNEQFFGPGTRLTVL.

The chain employs TRBV5-5 and TRBJ2-7, with D maybe TRBD1 (6 bases). Germline V gene sequence: CDR1 SGHKS, CDR2 YYEKEE (reference sequence). The CDR3 totals 14 residues. The germline V and J ends were trimmed by 4 bases and 7 bases, with 18 bases remaining between them. CDR3 in DNA: TGTGCCAGCAGCCCTGGGGGCACCAGGGAGGAGCAGTACTTC. The encoded protein is CASSPGGTREEQYF.